The 25 T cell receptor beta chains listed next were all sequenced from one sample in a study of T cell clonality in common variable immunodeficiency. The study, taken as a whole, reports: Common variable immunodeficiency TCR beta sequences reportedly had fewer deletions and N-nucleotide insertions.

Their cognate antigens are unknown. Generated by immunoSEQ multiplex PCR, the TCRdb table keeps only in-frame clones and is missing some. Found here are roughly 13,000 clones, no singletons; the ten largest cover roughly 8.1%. Material for sequencing was peripheral blood mononuclear cells. The source is a human donor with common variable immunodeficiency.

In regard to this clone: The read finishes 3 residues shy of the CDR3 end, and the germline J gene is used to complete it. The chain links TRBV7-9 to TRBJ2-7, with 12 bases that match TRBD2. The V gene end was trimmed by 5 bases and the J gene end by 4 bases; junction bases not matched to a gene: 6. Germline V gene data show CDR1 as SEHNR and CDR2 as FQNEAQ (reference sequence). The length of the CDR3 is 15 residues. CDR3: CASSPRTSGEYEQYF. The CDR3 bases that were read are TGTGCCAGCAGCCCCCGGACTAGCGGGGAGTACGAG.

Of note for this clone: The read stops 3 residues short of the end of the CDR3; the missing end is completed from the germline J gene. V is TRBV5-6 and J is TRBJ2-1; 7 positions match TRBD1. Germline assignment: CDR1 SGHDT and CDR2 YYEEEE. This CDR3 is 12 amino acids long. With V trimmed by 4 bases and J by 9 bases, 4 bases remained unmatched. The CDR3 bases that were read are TGTGCCAGCAGCCACAGGGGCGGTGAG. Its protein is CASSHRGGE. Given in full, the CDR3 is CASSHRGGEQFF.

This clone showed up just a few times. CDR3 DNA, as far as it was read: TGTGCCAGCTCACCAGGGCCGAACACTGAA. This gives the protein CASSPGPNTE. In full, the CDR3 is CASSPGPNTEAFF. The V gene is TRBV18, the J gene TRBJ1-1; D remains unclear. Sequencing ends 3 residues short of the CDR3 end; the germline J gene provides the rest. The V end lost 2 bases, the J end lost 1 base, and 5 bases lay between the germline ends. Germline V lookup: CDR1 KGHSH, CDR2 LQKENI. This CDR3 region has 13 residues.

In its sample, this clone was seen a few times. The read halts 3 residues ahead of the CDR3 end, with the missing end drawn from the germline J gene. This chain uses TRBV11-2 with TRBJ2-4; a possible D gene is TRBD1 (5 bases). CDR1 and CDR2 from the germline V gene are SGHAT and FQNNGV. CDR3 length: 15 residues. Trimming removed 2 bases from V and 2 bases from J, with 10 bases in between. The sequenced CDR3 bases are TGTGCCAGCAGCTTACAGGGTCAGACCAAAAACATT. Protein sequence: CASSLQGQTKNI. The entire CDR3 reads CASSLQGQTKNIQYF.

As regards this clone: The read ends 3 residues shy of where the CDR3 ends; the end is completed using the germline J gene. This chain joins TRBV19 and TRBJ1-2, with unresolved D. The CDR3 is 13 residues long. The germline gives CDR1 LNHDA, CDR2 SQIVND (reference sequence). V lost 4 bases to trimming and J lost 2 bases, with 8 bases between them. CDR3 protein: CASSTTKNYGYTF. The covered CDR3 bases are TGTGCCAGTAGTACGACAAAGAACTATGGC.

As concerns this clone: Read sequence stops 3 residues before the CDR3 end, and the germline J gene provides the missing end. The chain carries TRBV20-1 and TRBJ2-7; tentatively, D is TRBD2 (7 bases). V was pared by 4 bases and J by 5 bases, with 18 bases between. This CDR3 comprises 14 residues. Looked up from germline, CDR1 is DFQATT and CDR2 is SNEGSKA (reference sequence). This CDR3 reads CSATAGGGYDEQYF. The CDR3 bases that were read are TGCAGTGCTACCGCGGGCGGGGGCTACGACGAG.

A word on this clone: The CDR3 end lies 3 residues beyond the end of the read and is filled in from the germline J gene. The rearrangement joins TRBV6-2 or TRBV6-3 to TRBJ1-1; D gene uncertain. V lost 5 bases to trimming and J lost 1 base, with 8 bases between them. The germline CDR1 and CDR2 sequences are MNHEY and SVGEGT. This CDR3 is built from 13 residues. The CDR3 sequence: CASSITPNTEAFF. The CDR3 bases that were read are TGTGCCAGCAGTATTACACCGAACACTGAA.

This clone has only a few counts. The read is 3 residues too short to cover the CDR3 end, so that end is filled in from the germline J gene. V gene TRBV19 combines with J gene TRBJ2-7; TRBD1 agrees at 8 bases. This CDR3 has 14 amino acids. V dropped 5 bases and J dropped 5; count of bases not matched to a gene: 8. Per the germline V gene, CDR1 is LNHDA and CDR2 is SQIVND (reference sequence). Partial CDR3 DNA: TGTGCCAGTAGTGGCAGGACAGGGCGGAACGAG. Protein: CASSGRTGRNE. The CDR3, in full, reads CASSGRTGRNEQYF.

This clone was counted a few times. The CDR3 is cut off 3 residues early in the read; its end comes from the germline J gene. The J gene is TRBJ1-3, the V gene TRBV30, with a tentative D call TRBD1 (5 bases). With 2 bases removed from V and 0 bases from J, the gap between germline ends came to 14 bases. Germline values: CDR1 GTSNPN, CDR2 SVGIG (reference sequence). The CDR3 contains 16 residues. The CDR3 reads CAWSMTRVSSGNTIYF. CDR3 bases read: TGTGCCTGGAGTATGACCAGGGTGAGCTCTGGAAACACC.

On this clone itself: The read stops 3 residues short of the end of the CDR3; the missing end is completed from the germline J gene. The chain links TRBV19 to TRBJ1-5; 7 nucleotides align to TRBD1. Germline loops: CDR1 LNHDA, CDR2 SQIVND (reference sequence). CDR3 length equals 14 residues. V lost 1 base and J lost 4; bases outside the gene matches: 1. The CDR3 spells CASSIGGQNQPQHF. The sequenced CDR3 bases are TGTGCCAGTAGTATAGGGGGACAGAATCAGCCC.

This clone occurred a few times. The read is 3 residues too short to cover the CDR3 end, so that end is filled in from the germline J gene. The rearrangement links TRBV6-7 to TRBJ1-5, with D perhaps matching TRBD1 (5 bases). TRBV6-7 has ORF status, its function being uncertain. V was cut by 11 bases and J by 2 bases, with 22 bases left in between. The CDR3 has 16 amino acids. Partial CDR3 DNA: TGTGCCCCAGCCAGGCGAGGGGTGGTTGGCAATCAGCCC. It encodes CAPARRGVVGNQP. The complete CDR3 reads CAPARRGVVGNQPQHF.

This clone came up a few times. The read gets to within 3 residues of the CDR3 end, and the germline J gene fills in the rest. This sequence joins TRBV7-8 and TRBJ2-5; 7 bases match TRBD1. CDR3 length equals 16 residues. The germline V gene has CDR1 SGHVS and CDR2 FQNEAQ. V dropped 6 bases and J dropped 3; count of bases not matched to a gene: 13. CDR3 amino acids: CASRSPIRDSKETQYF. The sequenced part of the CDR3 DNA is TGTGCCAGCAGATCTCCTATCCGGGACAGTAAAGAGACC.

This clone was counted between two and nine times. The DNA ends 3 residues before the CDR3 does, and the rest of the CDR3 is filled in from the germline J gene. The V and J genes are TRBV6-2 or TRBV6-3 and TRBJ1-3; D gene ambiguous. The CDR3 consists of 15 residues. The V gene lost 6 bases and the J gene lost 0 bases, with 12 bases spanning the gap. The germline V gene encodes CDR1 MNHEY and CDR2 SVGEGT. CDR3 bases read: TGTGCCAGCAGATCCCTAGGCGGCTCTGGAAACACC. Translation gives CASRSLGGSGNT. The full CDR3 reads CASRSLGGSGNTIYF.

This clone has a handful of counts. Read coverage stops 3 residues before the CDR3 terminus; the germline J gene supplies the remainder. The chain uses TRBV19 and TRBJ1-5, with 9 bases fitting TRBD1. The CDR3 is made up of 15 amino acids. CDR1 and CDR2 from the germline V gene are LNHDA and SQIVND (reference sequence). With 6 bases clipped from V and 4 bases from J, the junction kept 7 bases outside the gene matches. CDR3 sequence reads: CASRPGTGPNQPQHF. CDR3 bases read: TGTGCCAGTAGGCCCGGGACAGGGCCTAATCAGCCC.

In regard to this clone: The observed sequence ends 3 residues before the CDR3 terminus, with the missing tail filled in from the germline J gene. The chain carries TRBV7-9 and TRBJ1-5; D is uncertain. In germline, CDR1 is SEHNR, CDR2 FQNEAQ (reference sequence). V lost 1 base, J lost 4 bases, and 11 bases lay in between. The CDR3 consists of 15 residues. The covered CDR3 bases are TGTGCCAGCAGCTTAGGTAGCGGAATAAATCAGCCC. It encodes CASSLGSGINQP. The whole CDR3 sequence reads CASSLGSGINQPQHF.

With regard to this clone: The sequenced fragment ends 3 residues before the CDR3 boundary, so the rest is inferred from the germline J gene. This chain uses TRBV18 with TRBJ1-1; 7 nucleotides match TRBD1. The J segment lost 5 bases and the V segment lost 3 bases, leaving 9 bases of the junction unmatched. Looked up from germline, CDR1 is KGHSH and CDR2 is LQKENI. CDR3 length: 15 residues. CDR3: CASSPKGQSETEAFF. The DNA read from the CDR3 is TGTGCCAGCTCACCGAAGGGACAGTCCGAGACTGAA.

This clone has just a few counts. Read sequence stops 3 residues before the CDR3 end, and the germline J gene provides the missing end. The V and J genes are TRBV19 and TRBJ2-3; 14 bases line up with TRBD2. Germline CDR1 LNHDA, CDR2 SQIVND (reference sequence). This CDR3 contains 18 residues. Germline trimming cut 5 bases from V and 2 bases from J; bases unmatched to any gene: 9. The CDR3 is CASSWRLAGGSSTDTQYF. The DNA read from the CDR3 is TGTGCCAGTAGTTGGCGACTAGCGGGGGGGTCCTCCACAGATACG.

Note on this clone: The CDR3 is cut off 3 residues early in the read; its end comes from the germline J gene. The rearrangement joins TRBV2 to TRBJ1-1, with D possibly TRBD1 on 5 matching bases. The CDR3 sequence is 11 residues long. Germline CDR1 SNHLY, CDR2 FYNNEI. The CDR3 loop reads CASSPGGKAFF. CDR3 DNA (partial): TGTGCCAGCAGCCCGGGGGGAAAA. Based on the CDR3 plus reference TRBV2 and TRBJ1-1, the full variable domain is EPEVTQTPSHQVTQMGQEVILRCVPISNHLYFYWYRQILGQKVEFLVSFYNNEISEKSEIFDDQFSVERPDGSNFTLKIRSTKLEDSAMYFCASSPGGKAFFGQGTRLTVV.

A remark on this clone: The read terminates 3 residues before the CDR3 end, so the remaining end is supplied by the germline J gene. Other DNA sequences in the same sample also yield this CDR3. This chain connects TRBV18 to TRBJ1-3, with D maybe TRBD1 (5 bases). The CDR3 contains 14 residues. Trimming left V 1 base short and J 4 bases short, with 8 bases between. Germline values: CDR1 KGHSH, CDR2 LQKENI. CDR3 bases read: TGTGCCAGCTCACCACAGGGGTCCGGAAACACC. This gives the protein CASSPQGSGNT. The full CDR3 protein reads CASSPQGSGNTIYF. Variable domain in full (rest from reference TRBV18 and TRBJ1-3): NAGVMQNPRHLVRRRGQEARLRCSPMKGHSHVYWYRQLPEEGLKFMVYLQKENIIDESGMPKERFSAEFPKEGPSILRIQQVVRGDSAAYFCASSPQGSGNTIYFGEGSWLTVV.

By sample share, this clone is medium-sized. The CDR3 sequence is CSARTVLGGEKLFF. Incomplete CDR3 DNA: TGCAGTGCCAGGACAGTCCTTGGGGGTGAAAAA. This chain links TRBV20-1 with TRBJ1-4; TRBD1 might be the D (6 bases). The CDR3 goes on 3 residues after the read ends, and that part is filled in from the germline J gene. The CDR3 length is 14 residues. CDR1 is DFQATT and CDR2 is SNEGSKA in the germline V gene (reference sequence). V shed 6 bases and J shed 7 bases, with 18 bases lying between them.

This clone has more than one count but fewer than ten. The read gets to within 3 residues of the CDR3 end, and the germline J gene fills in the rest. The V call is TRBV19, the J call TRBJ2-2; TRBD1 or TRBD2 may be the D gene (5 bases each). The CDR3 length is 15 residues. The V gene lost 0 bases and the J gene lost 4 bases, with 9 bases spanning the gap. The germline gives CDR1 LNHDA, CDR2 SQIVND (reference sequence). The sequenced CDR3 bases are TGTGCCAGTAGTATAGAGAGGGGTTCCACCGGGGAG. Its translation: CASSIERGSTGE. The whole CDR3 reads CASSIERGSTGELFF.

With regard to this clone: The sequenced fragment ends 3 residues before the CDR3 boundary, so the rest is inferred from the germline J gene. The chain employs TRBV7-9 and TRBJ2-5; no definite D call. Germline assignment: CDR1 SEHNR and CDR2 FQNEAQ (reference sequence). The CDR3 extends over 13 amino acids. V shed 4 bases and J shed 1 base, with 7 bases lying between them. CDR3 DNA (partial): TGTGCCAGCAGCTCCCCCCTCCAAGAGACC. It specifies CASSSPLQET. The entire CDR3 reads CASSSPLQETQYF.

The CDR3 here is CASSSGNSGNTIYF. Partial CDR3 DNA: TGTGCCAGCAGCTCAGGGAACTCTGGAAACACC. The chain couples TRBV7-6 to TRBJ1-3; tentatively, D is TRBD1 (5 bases). The read finishes 3 residues shy of the CDR3 end, and the germline J gene is used to complete it. CDR1 and CDR2 from the germline V gene are SGHVS and FNYEAQ. Trimming shortened V by 4 bases and J by 0 bases, and 7 bases separated the two germline ends. The CDR3 has 14 residues. Drawing the rest from reference TRBV7-6 and TRBJ1-3, the complete variable domain is GAGVSQSPRYKVTKRGQDVALRCDPISGHVSLYWYRQALGQGPEFLTYFNYEAQQDKSGLPNDRFSAERPEGSISTLTIQRTEQRDSAMYRCASSSGNSGNTIYFGEGSWLTVV.

Of note for this clone: The CDR3 end lies 3 residues beyond the end of the read and is filled in from the germline J gene. The chain links TRBV7-6 to TRBJ2-5; a weak D match, TRBD1 (5 bases). Germline V gives CDR1 SGHVS, CDR2 FNYEAQ. V gave up 1 base and J gave up 5 bases, with 17 bases separating them. This CDR3 spans 16 amino acids. The sequenced CDR3 bases are TGTGCCAGCAGCTTAGTTGAGACAGCCGGCCGGGAGACC. Translated: CASSLVETAGRET. In full, the CDR3 is CASSLVETAGRETQYF.

The sample holds a few counts of this clone. The sequenced fragment ends 3 residues before the CDR3 boundary, so the rest is inferred from the germline J gene. The chain has TRBV7-2 and TRBJ1-6, with unresolved D. Trimming stripped 0 bases from V and 10 bases from J, with 13 bases between. The CDR3 consists of 15 residues. Germline CDR1 reads SGHTA; CDR2 reads FQGNSA. The CDR3 DNA, read in part, is TGTGCCAGCAGCTTAGCGCTAACCCCCGGGTCACCC. This gives the protein CASSLALTPGSP. The entire CDR3 sequence reads CASSLALTPGSPLHF.